Below, one T cell receptor (beta chain) is given with its context. Its target is not known. This record belongs to a study of cytomegalovirus exposure and HLA in healthy donors. Overall study: As released early, the data held about 85 million unique TCRs from HLA-typed donors.

V shed 6 bases and J 3 bases; nucleotides not matched to a gene: 3. The CDR3 totals 13 residues. CDR1 and CDR2 from the germline V gene are SGHTA and FQGTGA. PCR involved 60 Vbeta and 13 Jbeta primers. The assay was immunoSEQ multiplex PCR, and TCRdb's table has in-frame clones only and misses some. The sample lists about 160,000 clones; approximately 80% were seen once. Study-wide results and caveats: Later analysis revealed greater clonal expansion in HLA-associated TCR beta chains than in equally common others. Later findings reportedly placed an Asian-associated ancestry cluster below the approximately 670-donor mean for N-insertions. In terms of immune exposure information, only CMV serostatus was available.

The TCR comes from a woman in her forties or fifties in good health and CMV-seronegative. Source material: PBMCs. This sequence joins TRBV7-3 and TRBJ2-3; 7 nucleotides align to TRBD1. This chain's CDR3 is CASSQGQTDTQYF. The CDR3 DNA follows: TGTGCCAGCAGTCAGGGACAGACAGATACGCAGTATTTT.